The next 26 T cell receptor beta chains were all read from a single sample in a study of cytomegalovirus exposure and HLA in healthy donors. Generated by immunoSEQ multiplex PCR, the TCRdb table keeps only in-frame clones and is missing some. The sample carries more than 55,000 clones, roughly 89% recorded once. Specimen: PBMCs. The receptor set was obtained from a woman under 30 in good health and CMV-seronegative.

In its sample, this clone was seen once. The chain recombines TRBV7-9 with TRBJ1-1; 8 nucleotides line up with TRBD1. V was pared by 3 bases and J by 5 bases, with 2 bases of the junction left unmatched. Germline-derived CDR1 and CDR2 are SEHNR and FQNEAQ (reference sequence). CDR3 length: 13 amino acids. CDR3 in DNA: TGTGCCAGCAGCTTCCAGGGGGCGACTGAAGCTTTCTTT. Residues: CASSFQGATEAFF.

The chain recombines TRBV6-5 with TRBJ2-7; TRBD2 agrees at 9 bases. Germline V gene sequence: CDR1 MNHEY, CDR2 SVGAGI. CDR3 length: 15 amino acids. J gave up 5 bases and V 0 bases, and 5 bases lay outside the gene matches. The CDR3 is CASSYSGLAVHEQYF. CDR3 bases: TGTGCCAGCAGTTACTCGGGACTAGCCGTCCACGAGCAGTACTTC.

The CDR3 protein is CAWSGNGGHLSYEQYF. The CDR3 DNA reads TGTGCCTGGAGTGGAAACGGCGGACACCTCTCCTACGAGCAGTACTTC. The V and J genes are TRBV30 and TRBJ2-7; possibly TRBD1 for D (5 bases). The V gene lost 1 base and the J gene lost 0 bases, with 16 bases spanning the gap. The CDR3 runs to 16 residues. Germline V gives CDR1 GTSNPN, CDR2 SVGIG (reference sequence).

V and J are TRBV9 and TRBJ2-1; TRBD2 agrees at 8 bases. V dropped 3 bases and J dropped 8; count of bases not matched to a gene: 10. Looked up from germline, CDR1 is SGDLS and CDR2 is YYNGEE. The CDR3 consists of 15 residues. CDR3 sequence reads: CASSAAAGEYDEQFF. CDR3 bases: TGTGCCAGCAGCGCCGCAGCGGGAGAATACGATGAGCAGTTCTTC.

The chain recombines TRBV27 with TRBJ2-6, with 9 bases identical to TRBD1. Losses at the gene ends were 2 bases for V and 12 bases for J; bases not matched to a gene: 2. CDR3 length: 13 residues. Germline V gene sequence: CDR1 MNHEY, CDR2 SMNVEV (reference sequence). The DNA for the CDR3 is TGTGCCAGCAGTTTAAGGGACAGGGCCGTCCTGACTTTC. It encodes CASSLRDRAVLTF. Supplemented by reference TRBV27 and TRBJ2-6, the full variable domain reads EAQVTQNPRYLITVTGKKLTVTCSQNMNHEYMSWYRQDPGLGLRQIYYSMNVEVTDKGDVPEGYKVSRKEKRNFPLILESPSPNQTSLYFCASSLRDRAVLTFGAGSRLTVL.

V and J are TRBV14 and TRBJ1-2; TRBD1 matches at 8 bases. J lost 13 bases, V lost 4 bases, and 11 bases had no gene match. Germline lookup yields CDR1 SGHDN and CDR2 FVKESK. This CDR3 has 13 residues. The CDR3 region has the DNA TGTGCCAGCAGCCGGACGACAGGGGTGCCTCCCACCTTC. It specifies CASSRTTGVPPTF. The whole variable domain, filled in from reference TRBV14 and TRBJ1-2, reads EAGVTQFPSHSVIEKGQTVTLRCDPISGHDNLYWYRRVMGKEIKFLLHFVKESKQDESGMPNNRFLAERTGGTYSTLKVQPAELEDSGVYFCASSRTTGVPPTFGSGTRLTVV.

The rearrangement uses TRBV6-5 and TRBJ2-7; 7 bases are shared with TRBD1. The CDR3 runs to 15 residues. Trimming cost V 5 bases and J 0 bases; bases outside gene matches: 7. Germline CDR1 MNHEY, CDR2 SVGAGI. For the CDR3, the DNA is TGTGCCAGCAGTCGAACCGGGACAGTCTCCTACGAGCAGTACTTC. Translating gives CASSRTGTVSYEQYF.

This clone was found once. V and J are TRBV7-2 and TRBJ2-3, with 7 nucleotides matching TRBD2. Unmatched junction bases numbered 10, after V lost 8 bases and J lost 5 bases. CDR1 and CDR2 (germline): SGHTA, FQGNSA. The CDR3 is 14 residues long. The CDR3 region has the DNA TGTGCCAGCGCCTATAGGGAGGGCCAAGATACGCAGTATTTT. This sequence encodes CASAYREGQDTQYF. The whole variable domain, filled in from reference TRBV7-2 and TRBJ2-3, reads GAGVSQSPSNKVTEKGKDVELRCDPISGHTALYWYRQSLGQGLEFLIYFQGNSAPDKSGLPSDRFSAERTGGSVSTLTIQRTQQEDSAVYLCASAYREGQDTQYFGPGTRLTVL.

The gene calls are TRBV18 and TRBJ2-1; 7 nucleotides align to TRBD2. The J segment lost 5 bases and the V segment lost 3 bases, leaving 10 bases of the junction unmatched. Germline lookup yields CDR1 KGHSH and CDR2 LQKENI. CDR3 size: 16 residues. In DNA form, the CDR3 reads TGTGCCAGCTCACCTCCCAACGGGAGGCCCAACAATGAGCAGTTCTTC. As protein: CASSPPNGRPNNEQFF. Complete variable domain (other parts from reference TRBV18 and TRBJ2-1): NAGVMQNPRHLVRRRGQEARLRCSPMKGHSHVYWYRQLPEEGLKFMVYLQKENIIDESGMPKERFSAEFPKEGPSILRIQQVVRGDSAAYFCASSPPNGRPNNEQFFGPGTRLTVL.

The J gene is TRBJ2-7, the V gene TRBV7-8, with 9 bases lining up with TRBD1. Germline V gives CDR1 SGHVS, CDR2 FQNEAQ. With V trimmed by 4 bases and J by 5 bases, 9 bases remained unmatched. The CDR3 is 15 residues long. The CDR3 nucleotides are TGTGCCAGCAGCTACCACCGGGACAGGGTGGACGAGCAGTACTTC. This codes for CASSYHRDRVDEQYF.

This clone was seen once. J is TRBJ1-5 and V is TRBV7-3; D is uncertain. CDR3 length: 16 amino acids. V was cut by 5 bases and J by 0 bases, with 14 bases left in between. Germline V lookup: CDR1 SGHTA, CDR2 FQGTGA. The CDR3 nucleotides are TGTGCCAGCAGCCCCACGTCCCAGATTAGCAATCAGCCCCAGCATTTT. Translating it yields CASSPTSQISNQPQHF.

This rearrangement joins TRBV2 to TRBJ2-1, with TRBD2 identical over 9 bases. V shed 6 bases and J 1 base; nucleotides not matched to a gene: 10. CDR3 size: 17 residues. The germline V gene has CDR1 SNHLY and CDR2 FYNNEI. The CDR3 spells CASRDPRAGGSYNEQFF. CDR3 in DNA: TGTGCCAGCAGGGATCCCCGGGCGGGGGGGTCCTACAATGAGCAGTTCTTC.

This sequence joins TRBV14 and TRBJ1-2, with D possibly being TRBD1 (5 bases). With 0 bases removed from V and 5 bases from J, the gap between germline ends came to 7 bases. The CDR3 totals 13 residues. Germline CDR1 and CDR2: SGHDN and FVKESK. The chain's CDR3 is CASSQDGAYGYTF. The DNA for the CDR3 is TGTGCCAGCAGCCAAGATGGGGCTTATGGCTACACCTTC.

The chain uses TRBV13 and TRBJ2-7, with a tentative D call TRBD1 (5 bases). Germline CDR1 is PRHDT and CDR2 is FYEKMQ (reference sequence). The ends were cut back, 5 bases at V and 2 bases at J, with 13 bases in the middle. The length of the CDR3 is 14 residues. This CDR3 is CASSPRTQTYEQYF. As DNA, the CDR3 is TGTGCCAGCAGCCCTCGGACACAGACCTACGAGCAGTACTTC.

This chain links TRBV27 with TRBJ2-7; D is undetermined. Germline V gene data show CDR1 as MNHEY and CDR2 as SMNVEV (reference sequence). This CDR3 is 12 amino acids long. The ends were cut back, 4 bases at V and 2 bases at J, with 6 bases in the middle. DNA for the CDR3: TGTGCCAGCAGTTCAAAAACCTACGAGCAGTACTTC. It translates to CASSSKTYEQYF.

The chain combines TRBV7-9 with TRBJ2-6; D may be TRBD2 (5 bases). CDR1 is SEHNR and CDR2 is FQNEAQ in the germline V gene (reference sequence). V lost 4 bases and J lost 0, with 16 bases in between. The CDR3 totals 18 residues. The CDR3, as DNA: TGTGCCAGCAGCTCGACTCGGACTTCCCACTCTGGGGCCAACGTCCTGACTTTC. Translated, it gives CASSSTRTSHSGANVLTF.

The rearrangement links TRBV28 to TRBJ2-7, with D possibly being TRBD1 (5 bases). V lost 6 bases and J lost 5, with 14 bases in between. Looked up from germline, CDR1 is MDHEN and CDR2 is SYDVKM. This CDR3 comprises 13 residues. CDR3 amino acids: CASSSPGRDEQYF. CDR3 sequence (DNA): TGTGCCAGCAGCTCCCCAGGGCGTGACGAGCAGTACTTC.

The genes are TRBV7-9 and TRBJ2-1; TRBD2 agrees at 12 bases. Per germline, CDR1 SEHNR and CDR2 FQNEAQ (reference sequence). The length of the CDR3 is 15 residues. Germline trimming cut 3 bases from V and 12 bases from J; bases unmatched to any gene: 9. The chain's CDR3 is CASSFTGLAGDGQFF. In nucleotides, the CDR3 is TGTGCCAGCAGCTTTACGGGACTAGCGGGTGACGGGCAGTTCTTC.

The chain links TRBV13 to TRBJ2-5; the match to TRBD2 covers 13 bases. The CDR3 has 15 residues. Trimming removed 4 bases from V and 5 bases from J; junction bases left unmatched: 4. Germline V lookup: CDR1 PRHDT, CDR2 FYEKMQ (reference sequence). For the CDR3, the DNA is TGTGCCAGCAGCTCGGGACTAGCGGGACGGGAGACCCAGTACTTC. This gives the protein CASSSGLAGRETQYF.

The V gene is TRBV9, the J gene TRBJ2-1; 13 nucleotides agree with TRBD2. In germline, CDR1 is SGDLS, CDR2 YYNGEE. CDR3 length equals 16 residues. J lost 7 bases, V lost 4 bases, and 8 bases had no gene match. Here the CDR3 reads CASSLGGTSGINEQFF. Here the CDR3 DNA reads TGTGCCAGCAGCCTTGGGGGGACTAGCGGGATAAATGAGCAGTTCTTC.

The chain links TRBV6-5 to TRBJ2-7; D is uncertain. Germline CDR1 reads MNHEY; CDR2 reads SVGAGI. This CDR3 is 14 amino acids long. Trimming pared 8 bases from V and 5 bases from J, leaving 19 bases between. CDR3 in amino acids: CASQLRNGLDEQYF. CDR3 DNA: TGTGCCAGCCAACTTAGAAACGGGTTGGACGAGCAGTACTTC.

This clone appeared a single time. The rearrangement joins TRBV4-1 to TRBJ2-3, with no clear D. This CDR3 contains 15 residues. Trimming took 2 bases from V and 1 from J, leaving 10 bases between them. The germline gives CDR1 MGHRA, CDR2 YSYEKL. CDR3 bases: TGCGCCAGCAGCCAAAATGCGGTAGGCACAGATACGCAGTATTTT. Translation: CASSQNAVGTDTQYF.

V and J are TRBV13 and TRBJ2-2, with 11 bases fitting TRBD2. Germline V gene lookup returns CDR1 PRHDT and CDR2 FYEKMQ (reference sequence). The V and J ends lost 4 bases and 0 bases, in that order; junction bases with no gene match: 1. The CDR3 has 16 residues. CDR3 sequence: CASSSTSGANTGELFF. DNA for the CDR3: TGTGCCAGCAGCTCGACTAGCGGGGCGAACACCGGGGAGCTGTTTTTT.

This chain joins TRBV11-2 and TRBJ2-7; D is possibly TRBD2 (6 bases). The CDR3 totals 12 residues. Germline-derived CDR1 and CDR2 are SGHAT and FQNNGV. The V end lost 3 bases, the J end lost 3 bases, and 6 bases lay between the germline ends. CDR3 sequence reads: CASSLGLYEQYF. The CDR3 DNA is TGTGCCAGCAGCTTGGGACTCTACGAGCAGTACTTC.

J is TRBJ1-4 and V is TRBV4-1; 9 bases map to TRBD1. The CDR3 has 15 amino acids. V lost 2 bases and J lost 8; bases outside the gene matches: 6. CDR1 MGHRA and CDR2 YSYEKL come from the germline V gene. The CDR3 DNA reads TGCGCCAGCAGCCAACCGGACAGGGGAGAGGAAAAACTGTTTTTT. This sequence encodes CASSQPDRGEEKLFF.

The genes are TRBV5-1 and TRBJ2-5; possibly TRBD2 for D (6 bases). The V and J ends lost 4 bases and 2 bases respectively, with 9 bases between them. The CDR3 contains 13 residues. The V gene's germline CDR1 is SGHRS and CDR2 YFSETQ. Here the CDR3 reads CASSVGLQETQYF. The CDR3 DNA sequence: TGCGCCAGCAGCGTGGGACTTCAAGAGACCCAGTACTTC.